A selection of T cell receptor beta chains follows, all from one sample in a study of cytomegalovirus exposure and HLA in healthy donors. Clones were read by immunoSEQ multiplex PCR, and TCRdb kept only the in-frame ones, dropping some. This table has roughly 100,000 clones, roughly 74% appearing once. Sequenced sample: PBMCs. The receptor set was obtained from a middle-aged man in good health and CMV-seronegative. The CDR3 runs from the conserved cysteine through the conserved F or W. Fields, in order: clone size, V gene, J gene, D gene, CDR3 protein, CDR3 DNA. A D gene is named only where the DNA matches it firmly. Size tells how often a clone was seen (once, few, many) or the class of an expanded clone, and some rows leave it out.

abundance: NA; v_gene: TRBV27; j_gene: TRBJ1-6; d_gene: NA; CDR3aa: CASSPRQRGSPLHF; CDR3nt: TGTGCCAGCAGTCCCCGACAGAGAGGTTCACCCCTCCACTTT
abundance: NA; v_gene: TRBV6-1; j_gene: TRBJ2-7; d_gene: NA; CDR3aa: CASSESAGPHEQYF; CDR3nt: TGTGCCAGCAGTGAATCGGCAGGGCCCCACGAGCAGTACTTC
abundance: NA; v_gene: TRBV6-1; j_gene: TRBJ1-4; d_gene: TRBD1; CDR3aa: CASRSRGFEKLFF; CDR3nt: TGTGCCAGCAGGAGCAGGGGGTTTGAAAAACTGTTTTTT
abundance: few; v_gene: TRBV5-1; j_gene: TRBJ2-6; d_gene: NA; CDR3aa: CASSLALSSGANVLTF; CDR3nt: TGCGCCAGCAGCTTGGCCCTGAGCTCTGGGGCCAACGTCCTGACTTTC
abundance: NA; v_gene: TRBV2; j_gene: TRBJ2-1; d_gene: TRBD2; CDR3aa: CASSAQGLAGGDEQFF; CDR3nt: TGTGCCAGCAGCGCCCAGGGACTAGCGGGGGGAGATGAGCAGTTCTTC
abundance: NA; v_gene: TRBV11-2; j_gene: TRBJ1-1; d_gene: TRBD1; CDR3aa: CASSLDPWDSSKSEAFF; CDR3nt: TGTGCCAGCAGCTTAGACCCCTGGGACAGTTCAAAGTCTGAAGCTTTCTTT
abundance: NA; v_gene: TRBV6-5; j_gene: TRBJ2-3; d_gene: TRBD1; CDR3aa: CASSHRGRSTDTQYF; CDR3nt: TGTGCCAGCAGTCACAGGGGGCGCAGCACAGATACGCAGTATTTT
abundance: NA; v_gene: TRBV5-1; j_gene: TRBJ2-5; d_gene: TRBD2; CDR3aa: CASSLGTSGWEETQYF; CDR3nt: TGCGCCAGCAGCCTTGGGACTAGCGGTTGGGAAGAGACCCAGTACTTC
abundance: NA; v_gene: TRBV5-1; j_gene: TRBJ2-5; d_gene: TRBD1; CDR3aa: CASSYVHDRAQETQYF; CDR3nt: TGCGCCAGCAGCTACGTCCATGACAGGGCCCAAGAGACCCAGTACTTC
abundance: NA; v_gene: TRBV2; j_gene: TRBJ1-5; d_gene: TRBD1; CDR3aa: CASGTVNSNQPQHF; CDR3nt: TGTGCCAGCGGGACAGTAAATAGCAATCAGCCCCAGCATTTT
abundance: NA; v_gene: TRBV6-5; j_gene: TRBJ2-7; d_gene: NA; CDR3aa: CASRIQGYEQYF; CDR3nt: TGTGCCAGCAGGATACAGGGCTACGAGCAGTACTTC
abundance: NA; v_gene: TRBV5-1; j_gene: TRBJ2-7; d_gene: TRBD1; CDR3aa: CASSLPGQGGEQYF; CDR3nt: TGCGCCAGCAGCTTACCGGGACAGGGGGGCGAGCAGTACTTC
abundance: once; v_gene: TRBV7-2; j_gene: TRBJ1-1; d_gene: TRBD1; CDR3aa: CASSSLKQGTWAEAFF; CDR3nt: TGTGCCAGCAGCTCCTTAAAACAGGGGACCTGGGCTGAAGCTTTCTTT
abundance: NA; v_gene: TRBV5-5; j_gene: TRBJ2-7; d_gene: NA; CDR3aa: CASSPTARERYEQYF; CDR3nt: TGTGCCAGCAGCCCAACCGCCAGGGAACGATACGAGCAGTACTTC
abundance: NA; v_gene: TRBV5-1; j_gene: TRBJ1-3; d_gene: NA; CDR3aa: CASSTGRGSGNTIYF; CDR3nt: TGCGCCAGTTCGACAGGCCGGGGCTCTGGAAACACCATATATTTT
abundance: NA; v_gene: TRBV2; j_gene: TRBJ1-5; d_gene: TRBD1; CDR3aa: CASSSRGRSQPQHF; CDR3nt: TGTGCCAGCAGTAGCAGGGGGCGTTCACAGCCCCAGCATTTT
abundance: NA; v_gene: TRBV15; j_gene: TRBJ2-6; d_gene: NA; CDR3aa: CATSSAGGANVLTF; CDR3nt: TGTGCCACCAGCAGTGCCGGTGGGGCCAACGTCCTGACTTTC
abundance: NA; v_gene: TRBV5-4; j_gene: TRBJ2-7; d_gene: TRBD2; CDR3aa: CASSPDRGLAGEQYF; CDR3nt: TGTGCCAGCAGCCCGGATCGGGGACTAGCGGGTGAGCAGTACTTC
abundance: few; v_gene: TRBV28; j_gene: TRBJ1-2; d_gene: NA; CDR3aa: CASSARATGGYTF; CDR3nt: TGTGCCAGCAGTGCCAGGGCCACCGGAGGCTACACCTTC
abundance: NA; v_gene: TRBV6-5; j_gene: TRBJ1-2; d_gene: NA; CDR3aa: CASSYTQSSNYGYTF; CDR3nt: TGTGCCAGCAGTTACACACAGAGTTCTAACTATGGCTACACCTTC
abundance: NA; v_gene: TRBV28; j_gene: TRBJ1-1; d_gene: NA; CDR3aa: CASSLVNRNTEAFF; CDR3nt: TGTGCCAGCAGCCTAGTGAATCGGAACACTGAAGCTTTCTTT
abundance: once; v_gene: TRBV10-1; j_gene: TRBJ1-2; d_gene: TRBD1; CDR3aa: CASSLGTGIYGYTF; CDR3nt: TGCGCCAGCAGCCTAGGGACAGGGATTTATGGCTACACCTTC
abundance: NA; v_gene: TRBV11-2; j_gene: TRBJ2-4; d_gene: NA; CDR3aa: CASSSGVSNIQYF; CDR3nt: TGTGCCAGCAGCTCAGGGGTGTCGAACATTCAGTACTTC
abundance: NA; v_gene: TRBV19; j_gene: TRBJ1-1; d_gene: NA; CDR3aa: CASSPRQENTEAFF; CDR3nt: TGTGCCAGTAGTCCCCGACAGGAGAACACTGAAGCTTTCTTT
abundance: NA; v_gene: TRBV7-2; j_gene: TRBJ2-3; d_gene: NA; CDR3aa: CASSLAPLSTDTQYF; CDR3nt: TGTGCCAGCAGCTTAGCGCCACTTAGCACAGATACGCAGTATTTT
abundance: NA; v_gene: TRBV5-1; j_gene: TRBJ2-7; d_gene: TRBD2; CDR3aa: CASSPEWTSPLWEQYF; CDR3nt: TGCGCCAGCAGCCCCGAATGGACTAGCCCATTGTGGGAGCAGTACTTC
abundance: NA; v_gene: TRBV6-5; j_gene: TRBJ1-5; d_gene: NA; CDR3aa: CASSTRGMNQPQHF; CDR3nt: TGTGCCAGCAGTACCCGGGGGATGAATCAGCCCCAGCATTTT
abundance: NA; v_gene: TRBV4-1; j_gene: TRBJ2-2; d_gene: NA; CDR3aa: CASSQGAAGFTGELFF; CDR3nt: TGCGCCAGCAGCCAAGGGGCGGCGGGGTTCACCGGGGAGCTGTTTTTT
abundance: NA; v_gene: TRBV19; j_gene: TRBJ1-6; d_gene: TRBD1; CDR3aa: CASSVGQGANSPLHF; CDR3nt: TGTGCCAGTAGTGTGGGACAGGGGGCTAATTCACCCCTCCACTTT
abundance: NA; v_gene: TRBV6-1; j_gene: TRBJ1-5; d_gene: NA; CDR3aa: CASAVELSNQPQHF; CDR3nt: TGTGCCAGCGCTGTAGAACTAAGCAATCAGCCCCAGCATTTT
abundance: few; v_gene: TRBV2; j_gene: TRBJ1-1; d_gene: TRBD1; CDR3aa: CASRDRDRGFRAEAFF; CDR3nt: TGTGCCAGCAGGGACCGGGACAGGGGGTTCAGGGCTGAAGCTTTCTTT